This record covers a single T cell receptor (beta chain). Profiled with immunoSEQ multiplex PCR; TCRdb holds only in-frame clones, not every one. The table shows 2.3 million or so clones, with 85% to 95% occurring only once. This sample was included in a study of shared clonotypes between healthy human individuals. The germline gives CDR1 SGHNT, CDR2 YENEEA. V gave up 5 bases and J gave up 0 bases, with 11 bases separating them. The CDR3 spans 14 residues. This sequence originates from a man aged 18-30 years in good health. Some clones in this sample may be carry-over from other donors' samples. What was sequenced was naive CD4+ T cells from PBMCs. Stated subset: CD45RA+ positively selected. J is TRBJ2-7 and V is TRBV11-3, with D perhaps matching TRBD1 (6 bases). CDR3: CASSDDRISYEQYF. The CDR3 DNA is TGTGCCAGCAGCGACGACAGGATCTCCTACGAGCAGTACTTC. Complete variable domain (other parts from reference TRBV11-3 and TRBJ2-7): EAGVVQSPRYKIIEKKQPVAFWCNPISGHNTLYWYLQNLGQGPELLIRYENEEAVDDSQLPKDRFSAERLKGVDSTLKIQPAELGDSAVYLCASSDDRISYEQYFGPGTRLTVT.